The 18 T cell receptor beta chains in this list originate from one sample, sequenced in a study of beta chain features in type 1 diabetes. Reverse transcribing all isolated RNA meant expressed TCRB transcripts were sequenced. Sequencing was performed with immunoSEQ multiplex PCR; in TCRdb, only in-frame clones are kept and a portion is missing. Of 450,000 to 600,000 clones listed, about 29% are singletons. The sample taken for sequencing was naive CD4+ T cells from blood. The source is a man between 18 and 35 years old in good health.

This clone has more than one count but fewer than ten. The chain is built from TRBV28 and TRBJ2-1; no firm D call. This CDR3 region has 11 residues. Germline V CDR1 and CDR2: MDHEN, SYDVKM. Trimming took off 3 bases at V and 7 bases at J, with 4 bases between the two ends. The CDR3 coding sequence is TGTGCCAGCAGTTTTAGGAATGAGCAGTTCTTC. Protein product: CASSFRNEQFF.

The J gene is TRBJ2-7, the V gene TRBV5-1; the D is unclear. The ends were cut back, 0 bases at V and 6 bases at J, with 13 bases in the middle. Germline CDR1 SGHRS, CDR2 YFSETQ. The CDR3 is 14 amino acids. The CDR3 is CASSLVPSAPEQYF. For the CDR3, the DNA is TGCGCCAGCAGCTTGGTCCCCTCGGCACCCGAGCAGTACTTC.

The count of this clone is one. The genes are TRBV7-9 and TRBJ1-1, with D perhaps matching TRBD1 (6 bases). Looked up from germline, CDR1 is SEHNR and CDR2 is FQNEAQ (reference sequence). Trimming left V 5 bases short and J 0 bases short, with 13 bases between. The length of the CDR3 is 15 residues. CDR3 sequence: CASSRDNLVNTEAFF. The CDR3, as DNA: TGTGCCAGCAGCCGGGACAACCTCGTGAACACTGAAGCTTTCTTT.

This clone was seen a handful of times. The chain joins TRBV5-4 to TRBJ2-7, with 10 nucleotides matching TRBD2. The CDR3 covers 15 residues. V shed 4 bases and J 4 bases; nucleotides not matched to a gene: 8. CDR1 is SGHNT, CDR2 YYREEE, per germline (reference sequence). The CDR3, as DNA: TGTGCCAGCAGCGCCCCGGGACTAGCGATGTACGAGCAGTACTTC. This encodes CASSAPGLAMYEQYF.

The J gene is TRBJ1-2, the V gene TRBV30; possible D gene TRBD1, 5 bases. The CDR3 covers 14 residues. The ends were cut back, 1 base at V and 5 bases at J, with 14 bases in the middle. Germline V CDR1 and CDR2: GTSNPN, SVGIG (reference sequence). Here the CDR3 reads CAWSDPTGTYGYTF. CDR3 in DNA: TGTGCCTGGAGTGATCCCACAGGAACATATGGCTACACCTTC.

The CDR3 bases are TGTGCCAGTACATCCTACAATGAGCAGTTCTTC. It specifies CASTSYNEQFF. V is TRBV19 and J is TRBJ2-1; no firm D call. This CDR3 has 11 residues. V was clipped by 7 bases and J by 1 base, with 2 bases between them. The germline CDR1 and CDR2 sequences are LNHDA and SQIVND (reference sequence).

This clone has a handful of counts. The J gene is TRBJ2-7, the V gene TRBV7-2; 11 bases agree with TRBD1. Losses at the gene ends were 1 base for V and 2 bases for J; bases not matched to a gene: 4. The CDR3 extends over 16 amino acids. Germline V lookup: CDR1 SGHTA, CDR2 FQGNSA. The CDR3 region is CASSLGGGQGAYEQYF. As DNA, the CDR3 is TGTGCCAGCAGCTTAGGCGGGGGACAGGGGGCCTACGAGCAGTACTTC.

This clone was picked up a small number of times. V usage is TRBV2 and J usage is TRBJ2-3, with D maybe TRBD1 (6 bases). The CDR3 is 15 residues long. Deletions cut 3 bases from V and 2 bases from J, with 12 bases between. Looked up from germline, CDR1 is SNHLY and CDR2 is FYNNEI. This CDR3 reads CASSEGQGTTDTQYF. The CDR3 DNA is TGTGCCAGCAGTGAGGGGCAGGGGACCACAGATACGCAGTATTTT.

This clone occurred a few times. This rearrangement joins TRBV29-1 to TRBJ2-3; 12 bases match TRBD2. With V trimmed by 6 bases and J by 3 bases, 1 base remained unmatched. This CDR3 contains 13 residues. From germline, CDR1 is SQVTM and CDR2 ANQGSEA. The DNA for the CDR3 is TGCAGCGTGACTAGCGGGAGAACAGATACGCAGTATTTT. Encoded protein: CSVTSGRTDTQYF.

This clone was observed a handful of times. The V and J genes are TRBV30 and TRBJ1-1; D may be TRBD1 (6 bases). The germline gives CDR1 GTSNPN, CDR2 SVGIG (reference sequence). The V gene lost 2 bases and the J gene lost 7 bases, with 20 bases spanning the gap. The CDR3 is 15 residues long. This CDR3 reads CAWSSLQGKVGEAFF. CDR3 DNA: TGTGCCTGGAGTTCCCTCCAGGGGAAGGTTGGTGAAGCTTTCTTT.

This rearrangement joins TRBV18 to TRBJ1-4; D is ambiguous. The germline V gene encodes CDR1 KGHSH and CDR2 LQKENI. V dropped 2 bases and J dropped 0 bases, with 4 bases sitting between them. The CDR3 covers 14 residues. CDR3 DNA: TGTGCCAGCTCACCAACATCAACTAATGAAAAACTGTTTTTT. Its translation: CASSPTSTNEKLFF.

The chain couples TRBV4-1 to TRBJ2-2; D is unresolved. The CDR3 runs to 12 residues. V shed 2 bases and J shed 7 bases, with 5 bases lying between them. Looked up from germline, CDR1 is MGHRA and CDR2 is YSYEKL. The CDR3 reads CASSQLYGELFF. Here the CDR3 DNA reads TGCGCCAGCAGCCAATTATACGGGGAGCTGTTTTTT.

This clone was counted between two and nine times. This chain uses TRBV7-9 with TRBJ2-5, with 8 bases fitting TRBD2. CDR3 size: 15 residues. The V gene end was trimmed by 0 bases and the J gene end by 2 bases; junction bases not matched to a gene: 2. The germline V gene encodes CDR1 SEHNR and CDR2 FQNEAQ (reference sequence). The CDR3 here is CASSLALAEQETQYF. The CDR3 DNA is TGTGCCAGCAGCTTAGCACTAGCGGAGCAAGAGACCCAGTACTTC.

This clone was found a few times. At the DNA level, this CDR3 is encoded by other sequences in the same sample as well. The J gene is TRBJ2-7, the V gene TRBV30; 11 positions agree with TRBD2. The V segment lost 3 bases and the J segment 9 bases; nucleotides outside the gene matches: 7. The germline CDR1 and CDR2 sequences are GTSNPN and SVGIG (reference sequence). The CDR3 has 13 residues. The CDR3 reads CAWSLAGGNVQYF. DNA of the CDR3: TGTGCCTGGAGCCTAGCGGGAGGTAATGTGCAGTACTTC.

This clone came up a few times. The gene calls are TRBV29-1 and TRBJ2-1; TRBD1 aligns across 11 bases. The CDR3 runs 14 residues. Trimming took 6 bases from V and 3 from J; bases not matched to a gene: 4. The germline V gene encodes CDR1 SQVTM and CDR2 ANQGSEA. CDR3: CSVEGQGGYNEQFF. CDR3 coding DNA: TGCAGCGTGGAGGGACAGGGGGGCTACAATGAGCAGTTCTTC.

The J gene is TRBJ2-5, the V gene TRBV30; D perhaps matches TRBD2 (5 bases). Germline V lookup: CDR1 GTSNPN, CDR2 SVGIG (reference sequence). V lost 3 bases and J lost 5, with 13 bases in between. The CDR3 spans 13 residues. In DNA form, the CDR3 reads TGTGCCTGGAGCCATAGAGGGTCGGAGACCCAGTACTTC. Its translation is CAWSHRGSETQYF.

The chain couples TRBV27 to TRBJ2-1, with TRBD2 matching over 9 bases. The junction had 5 bases not matched to a gene; V was cut back by 8 bases and J by 3 bases. CDR1 MNHEY and CDR2 SMNVEV come from the germline V gene (reference sequence). The CDR3 runs to 14 residues. CDR3 sequence (DNA): TGTGCCAGCCGGACTAGCGTGCGCTACAATGAGCAGTTCTTC. It is translated as CASRTSVRYNEQFF.

The V gene is TRBV10-3, the J gene TRBJ2-5; D remains unclear. V gave up 6 bases and J gave up 0 bases, with 5 bases separating them. The CDR3 covers 12 residues. Germline V lookup: CDR1 ENHRY, CDR2 SYGVKD. This CDR3 reads CAISSYQETQYF. CDR3 nucleotides: TGTGCCATCAGCAGCTACCAAGAGACCCAGTACTTC.